The T cell receptor beta chain described here comes from a study of long-term antiretroviral therapy in people with HIV. The CDR3 totals 16 residues. The trim removed 1 base at V and 7 bases at J, leaving 13 bases unmatched. Per the germline V gene, CDR1 is SGDLS and CDR2 is YYNGEE. Investigators performed immunoSEQ version v3.0 at survey level. Sequenced by immunoSEQ multiplex PCR; TCRdb stores in-frame clones only, minus some. Here the sample spans about 24,000 clones, roughly 85% being singletons. Comment on this clone: Its antigen is currently unknown.

The study's findings and limits: Clones that had undergone expansion before ART prevailed in the repertoire throughout all time points.

Source: unsorted PBMCs, taken 1.2 years after starting antiretroviral therapy. The sequence was collected from a man aged 50 to 60 with HIV. This chain uses TRBV9 with TRBJ1-2; 7 bases are a match to TRBD1. The CDR3, as DNA: TGTGCCAGCAGCGTAAAGGGTGGAGGGGGCGAGGCTGGCTACACCTTC. Protein sequence: CASSVKGGGGEAGYTF. Drawing the rest from reference TRBV9 and TRBJ1-2, the complete variable domain is DSGVTQTPKHLITATGQRVTLRCSPRSGDLSVYWYQQSLDQGLQFLIQYYNGEERAKGNILERFSAQQFPDLHSELNLSSLELGDSALYFCASSVKGGGGEAGYTFGSGTRLTVV.